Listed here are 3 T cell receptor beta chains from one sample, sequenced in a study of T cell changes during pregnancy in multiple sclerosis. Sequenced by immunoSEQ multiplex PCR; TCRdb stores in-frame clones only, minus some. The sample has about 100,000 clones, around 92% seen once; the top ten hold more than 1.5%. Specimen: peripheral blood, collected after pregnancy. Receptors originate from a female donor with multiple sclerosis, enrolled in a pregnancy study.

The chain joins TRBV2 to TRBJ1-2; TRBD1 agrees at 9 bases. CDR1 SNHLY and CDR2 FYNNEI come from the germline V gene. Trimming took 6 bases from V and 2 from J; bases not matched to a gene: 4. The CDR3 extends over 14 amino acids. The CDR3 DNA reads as TGTGCCAGCAGGATAGGACAGGGGAACTATGGCTACACCTTC. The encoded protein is CASRIGQGNYGYTF.

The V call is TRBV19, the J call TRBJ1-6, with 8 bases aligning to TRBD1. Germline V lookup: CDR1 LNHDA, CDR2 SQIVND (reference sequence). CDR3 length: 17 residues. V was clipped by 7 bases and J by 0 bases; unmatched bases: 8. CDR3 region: CASTLDRGDSYNSPLHF. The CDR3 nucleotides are TGTGCCAGTACCCTAGACAGGGGAGACTCCTATAATTCACCCCTCCACTTT.

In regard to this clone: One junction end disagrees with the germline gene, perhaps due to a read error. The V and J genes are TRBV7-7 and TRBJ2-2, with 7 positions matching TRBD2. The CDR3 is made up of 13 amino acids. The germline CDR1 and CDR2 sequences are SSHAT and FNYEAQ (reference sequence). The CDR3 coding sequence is TGTGCTAGCAGCTTGGGAGGGACCGGGGAGCTGTTTTTT. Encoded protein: CASSLGGTGELFF.